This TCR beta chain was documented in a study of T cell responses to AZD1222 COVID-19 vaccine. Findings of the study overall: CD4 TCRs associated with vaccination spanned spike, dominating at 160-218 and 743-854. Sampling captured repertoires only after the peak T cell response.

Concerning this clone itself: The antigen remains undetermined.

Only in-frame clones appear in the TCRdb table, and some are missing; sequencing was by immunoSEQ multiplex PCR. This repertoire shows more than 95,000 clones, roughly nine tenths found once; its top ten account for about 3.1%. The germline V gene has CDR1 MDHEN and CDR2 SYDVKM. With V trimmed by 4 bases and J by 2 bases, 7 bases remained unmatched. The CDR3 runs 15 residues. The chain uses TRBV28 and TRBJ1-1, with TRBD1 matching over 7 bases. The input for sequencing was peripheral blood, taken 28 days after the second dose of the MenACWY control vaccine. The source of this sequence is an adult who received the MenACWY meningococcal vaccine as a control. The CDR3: CASSSDRAGNTEAFF. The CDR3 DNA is TGTGCCAGCAGTTCCGACAGGGCGGGAAACACTGAAGCTTTCTTT. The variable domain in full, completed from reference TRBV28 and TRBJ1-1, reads DVKVTQSSRYLVKRTGEKVFLECVQDMDHENMFWYRQDPGLGLRLIYFSYDVKMKEKGDIPEGYSVSREKKERFSLILESASTNQTSMYLCASSSDRAGNTEAFFGQGTRLTVV.